This T cell receptor (beta chain) comes out of a study of cytomegalovirus exposure and HLA in healthy donors. V lost 0 bases, J lost 4 bases, and 13 bases lay in between. The CDR3 totals 16 residues. CDR1 is SGHTA and CDR2 is FQGNSA in the germline V gene. Only in-frame clones appear in the TCRdb table, and some are missing; sequencing was by immunoSEQ multiplex PCR. The sample consists of 200,000 to 300,000 clones, around 91% of them appearing once. The origin of this receptor is a woman in her thirties in good health and CMV-seronegative. The sample comprised PBMCs. The chain employs TRBV7-2 and TRBJ2-1; D is tentatively TRBD1 or TRBD2 (6 bases each). For the CDR3, the DNA is TGTGCCAGCAGCTTAGCGTCGGGGGCAGATTACAATGAGCAGTTCTTC. Amino acid sequence: CASSLASGADYNEQFF.